This TCR beta chain was retrieved from a study of breast tumors, draining lymph nodes, adjacent tissues. Breast cancer patients provided tissue from their axillary draining lymph nodes. CDR3 size: 14 residues. Germline lookup yields CDR1 SGHRS and CDR2 YFSETQ. Using its own MiXCR run on the multiplex PCR reads, TCRdb lists one record per CDR3 protein. Of over 130,000 distinct CDR3 sequences listed, about 33% are singletons. This clonotype was seen at least ten times. Sequence at one end of the junction differs from germline and may be a read error. The specimen sequenced was axillary lymph node tissue. The chain employs TRBV5-1 and TRBJ2-5; a possible D gene is TRBD1 (5 bases). The sequence was obtained from a female donor with breast cancer. Some clones in this sample may be carry-over from other donors' samples. CDR3 nucleotides: TGCGCCAGCGCCCCTCTCGACAGCAAAGACACCCAGTACTTC. Translating it yields CASAPLDSKDTQYF.